This is a list of T cell receptor beta chains from one sample in a study of early T cells in non-severe SARS-CoV-2 infection. MiXCR, applied by TCRdb to the 5' RACE reads, yields one record per CDR3 protein. Of 55,000 to 70,000 distinct CDR3 sequences detected, roughly 9.7% appear once; the ten largest clones hold less than 10%. The sequenced material came from whole blood. Receptor source: an adult who was a healthcare worker with PCR-confirmed SARS-CoV-2 infection or an uninfected control (not recorded which). The CDR3 runs from the conserved cysteine through the conserved F or W. The D gene is left open where the match is weak. The size field is filled for only some rows; it gives once, few, many or a size class.

CDR3: CASRQAINQPQHF; DNA: TGTGCCAGCAGGCAGGCAATCAATCAGCCCCAGCATTTT; V: TRBV6-5; J: TRBJ1-5; size: many; D: .
CDR3: CASRLSAGTNEQFF; DNA: TGTGCCAGCAGACTCTCAGCGGGGACCAATGAGCAGTTCTTC; V: TRBV11-1; J: TRBJ2-1; size: .; D: TRBD2
CDR3: CASSLSLAGPYEQYF; DNA: TGTGCCAGCAGTTTGTCACTAGCGGGTCCCTACGAGCAGTACTTC; V: TRBV27; J: TRBJ2-7; size: few; D: TRBD2
CDR3: CASSEGGGEQYF; DNA: TGTGCCAGCAGTGAAGGAGGGGGCGAGCAGTACTTC; V: TRBV2; J: TRBJ2-7; size: many; D: .
CDR3: CASSLSGPVNSPLHF; DNA: .; V: TRBV5-1; J: TRBJ1-6; size: few; D: .
CDR3: CSASPSGRNEQFF; DNA: TGCAGTGCTAGCCCCTCGGGCCGCAATGAGCAGTTCTTC; V: TRBV20-1; J: TRBJ2-1; size: many; D: .
CDR3: CASSQGDSPLHF; DNA: TGTGCCAGCAGCCAAGGAGATTCACCCCTCCACTTT; V: TRBV3-1; J: TRBJ1-6; size: .; D: .
CDR3: CASSFSGSSYNEQFF; DNA: TGTGCCAGCAGCTTTAGCGGGAGCTCCTACAATGAGCAGTTCTTC; V: TRBV13; J: TRBJ2-1; size: few; D: TRBD2
CDR3: CASRQTGYNQPQHF; DNA: TGTGCCAGCAGGCAAACAGGATACAATCAGCCCCAGCATTTT; V: TRBV27; J: TRBJ1-5; size: few; D: .
CDR3: CAISRQGSYEQYF; DNA: TGTGCCATCAGTCGACAGGGCTCCTACGAGCAGTACTTC; V: TRBV10-3; J: TRBJ2-7; size: few; D: TRBD1
CDR3: CASSLRQGNDQPQHF; DNA: TGTGCCAGCAGTTTAAGACAGGGGAATGATCAGCCCCAGCATTTT; V: TRBV12-3/TRBV12-4; J: TRBJ1-5; size: few; D: TRBD1
CDR3: CASSPTRQGRIGYTF; DNA: TGTGCCAGCAGCCCCACCCGACAGGGAAGAATTGGCTACACCTTC; V: TRBV6-5; J: TRBJ1-2; size: few; D: TRBD1
CDR3: CASSLVGRYEQYF; DNA: TGTGCCAGCAGCTTAGTCGGACGGTACGAGCAGTACTTC; V: TRBV11-2; J: TRBJ2-7; size: many; D: .
CDR3: CASSLTLKTQYF; DNA: TGTGCCAGCAGTTTAACGTTGAAGACCCAGTACTTC; V: TRBV12-3/TRBV12-4; J: TRBJ2-5; size: few; D: .
CDR3: CSARSPIDRDTQYF; DNA: TGCAGTGCTAGATCCCCAATTGATAGAGATACGCAGTATTTT; V: TRBV20-1; J: TRBJ2-3; size: many; D: .
CDR3: CASSHSPRSQVYGYTF; DNA: TGTGCCAGCAGCCACTCCCCACGGTCTCAAGTCTATGGCTACACCTTC; V: TRBV7-2; J: TRBJ1-2; size: many; D: .
CDR3: CSAEGLAGSQETQYF; DNA: TGCAGTGCTGAGGGACTAGCGGGTTCTCAAGAGACCCAGTACTTC; V: TRBV20-1; J: TRBJ2-5; size: many; D: TRBD2
CDR3: CSVLAGTDTQYF; DNA: TGCAGCGTGCTAGCGGGGACAGATACGCAGTATTTT; V: TRBV29-1; J: TRBJ2-3; size: many; D: TRBD2
CDR3: CASSLADSPHSIQYF; DNA: TGTGCCAGCAGCTTGGCCGACTCCCCCCACAGCATTCAGTACTTC; V: TRBV5-4; J: TRBJ2-4; size: .; D: .
CDR3: CASTQGLGVQYF; DNA: TGTGCTAGTACTCAGGGGTTAGGGGTGCAGTACTTC; V: TRBV12-5; J: TRBJ2-7; size: many; D: .
CDR3: CASSLTQPPYNEQFF; DNA: TGTGCCAGCAGCCTCACCCAGCCCCCCTACAATGAGCAGTTCTTC; V: TRBV11-2; J: TRBJ2-1; size: many; D: .
CDR3: CASSLGRGMSSYEQYF; DNA: TGTGCCAGCAGTTTAGGGAGGGGTATGAGCTCCTACGAGCAGTACTTC; V: TRBV12-3/TRBV12-4; J: TRBJ2-7; size: .; D: .
CDR3: CSATLAGGLYEQYF; DNA: TGCAGTGCTACACTAGCGGGAGGGTTGTACGAGCAGTACTTC; V: TRBV20-1; J: TRBJ2-7; size: many; D: TRBD2
CDR3: CAISEPLGTSRNEQFF; DNA: TGTGCCATCAGTGAGCCTCTAGGGACTTCCCGCAATGAGCAGTTCTTC; V: TRBV10-3; J: TRBJ2-1; size: .; D: .
CDR3: CASSDNRGVGSSYNEQFF; DNA: TGTGCCAGCAGTGACAACAGGGGGGTAGGGAGCTCCTACAATGAGCAGTTCTTC; V: TRBV2; J: TRBJ2-1; size: few; D: TRBD1
CDR3: CASSLYPENEQFF; DNA: TGCGCCAGCAGCTTGTACCCCGAAAATGAGCAGTTCTTC; V: TRBV5-1; J: TRBJ2-1; size: few; D: .
CDR3: CASSVQMYNEQFF; DNA: TGTGCCAGCAGCGTACAAATGTACAATGAGCAGTTCTTC; V: TRBV9; J: TRBJ2-1; size: many; D: .
CDR3: CASSTRVRAPYNEQFF; DNA: TGTGCCAGCAGCACCCGAGTCCGAGCTCCCTACAATGAGCAGTTCTTC; V: TRBV11-2; J: TRBJ2-1; size: many; D: .
CDR3: CASSLEAAYTEAFF; DNA: TGTGCCAGCAGCTTAGAGGCGGCCTACACTGAAGCTTTCTTT; V: TRBV11-2; J: TRBJ1-1; size: .; D: .
CDR3: CSVEDQRQGFSNEQFF; DNA: TGCAGCGTTGAAGATCAGAGGCAGGGGTTTTCCAATGAGCAGTTCTTC; V: TRBV29-1; J: TRBJ2-1; size: few; D: .
CDR3: CASSSRGGYTF; DNA: TGTGCCAGCAGCTCCCGGGGCGGCTACACCTTC; V: TRBV11-2; J: TRBJ1-2; size: many; D: .
CDR3: CASSRAGLANNEQFF; DNA: TGTGCCAGCAGCCGAGCGGGACTAGCTAACAATGAGCAGTTCTTC; V: TRBV7-8; J: TRBJ2-1; size: many; D: TRBD2
CDR3: CSVEDRGRYNEQFF; DNA: TGCAGCGTGGAGGACAGGGGGCGATACAATGAGCAGTTCTTC; V: TRBV29-1; J: TRBJ2-1; size: few; D: TRBD1
CDR3: CASSLTGGFYNEQFF; DNA: TGTGCCAGCAGCTTGACAGGGGGCTTCTACAATGAGCAGTTCTTC; V: TRBV7-2; J: TRBJ2-1; size: many; D: TRBD1
CDR3: CSASYRSRGIRRYEQYF; DNA: TGCAGTGCTTCTTACCGGTCCCGAGGGATCCGCCGCTACGAGCAGTACTTC; V: TRBV20-1; J: TRBJ2-7; size: .; D: .
CDR3: CSARGGQGPYEQYF; DNA: TGCAGTGCTAGAGGTGGACAGGGACCGTACGAGCAGTACTTC; V: TRBV20-1; J: TRBJ2-7; size: .; D: TRBD1
CDR3: CASSRTGTGGYGYTF; DNA: TGTGCCAGCAGTCGAACCGGGACAGGGGGGTATGGCTACACCTTC; V: TRBV6-5; J: TRBJ1-2; size: many; D: TRBD1
CDR3: CASSLIKERRTF; DNA: TGTGCCAGCAGCTTAATAAAGGAGCGCAGGACGTTT; V: TRBV7-2; J: TRBJ2-3; size: .; D: .
CDR3: CSGGQETQYF; DNA: TGCAGCGGAGGTCAAGAGACCCAGTACTTC; V: TRBV29-1; J: TRBJ2-5; size: many; D: .
CDR3: CASSLAGAPYEQYF; DNA: TGTGCCAGTAGCCTAGCGGGCGCCCCCTACGAGCAGTACTTC; V: TRBV19; J: TRBJ2-7; size: many; D: TRBD2
CDR3: CSVDGPGRTGELFF; DNA: TGCAGCGTCGACGGCCCGGGGCGAACCGGGGAGCTGTTTTTT; V: TRBV29-1; J: TRBJ2-2; size: .; D: .
CDR3: CASSFGQVGEQYF; DNA: TGTGCCAGCAGTTTCGGACAAGTCGGCGAGCAGTACTTC; V: TRBV7-9; J: TRBJ2-7; size: few; D: .
CDR3: CASSPRQGFGELFF; DNA: TGTGCCAGCAGCCCCCGACAGGGATTCGGGGAGCTGTTTTTT; V: TRBV7-3; J: TRBJ2-2; size: .; D: TRBD1
CDR3: CASSTHGQREQFF; DNA: TGTGCCAGCAGTACCCACGGACAGCGCGAGCAGTTCTTC; V: TRBV27; J: TRBJ2-1; size: many; D: .
CDR3: CASSSFTSGSGEQYF; DNA: TGTGCCAGCAGTTCCTTTACTAGCGGGAGTGGCGAGCAGTACTTC; V: TRBV27; J: TRBJ2-7; size: .; D: TRBD2
CDR3: CASSSGPTEGQYEQYF; DNA: TGTGCCAGCAGCTCCGGCCCGACGGAGGGCCAGTACGAGCAGTACTTC; V: TRBV7-9; J: TRBJ2-7; size: many; D: .
CDR3: CASSIGQLYEQYF; DNA: TGTGCCAGTAGTATCGGACAGTTGTACGAGCAGTACTTC; V: TRBV19; J: TRBJ2-7; size: many; D: .
CDR3: CASSLTSGGDNEQFF; DNA: TGTGCCAGCAGCTTGACTAGCGGGGGGGACAATGAGCAGTTCTTC; V: TRBV3-1; J: TRBJ2-1; size: many; D: TRBD2
CDR3: CSARPSGSLREQYF; DNA: TGCAGTGCTAGGCCTAGCGGGAGCCTCCGAGAGCAGTACTTC; V: TRBV20-1; J: TRBJ2-7; size: few; D: TRBD2
CDR3: CAIKGGQESYEQYF; DNA: TGTGCCATCAAAGGCGGACAGGAATCCTACGAGCAGTACTTC; V: TRBV10-3; J: TRBJ2-7; size: many; D: TRBD1
CDR3: CASSLGLGQGLDEQYF; DNA: TGTGCCAGCAGCTTAGGGTTGGGACAGGGGTTGGACGAGCAGTACTTC; V: TRBV7-9; J: TRBJ2-7; size: .; D: TRBD1
CDR3: CASSSSGTDTQYF; DNA: .; V: TRBV12-3/TRBV12-4; J: TRBJ2-3; size: many; D: .
CDR3: CASSLSRTTEAFF; DNA: TGTGCCAGCAGCTTGAGCAGGACCACTGAAGCTTTCTTT; V: TRBV11-2; J: TRBJ1-1; size: .; D: .
CDR3: CASSLDRFGYGYTF; DNA: TGTGCCAGCAGTTTGGACAGGTTCGGTTATGGCTACACCTTC; V: TRBV5-6; J: TRBJ1-2; size: many; D: TRBD1